This T cell receptor beta chain derives from a study of blood T cell repertoires in COVID-19. At the level of the study: Samples representing acute and convalescent COVID-19 were sourced from the United States, Italy and Spain. From T cells, B-cell-depleted T cells, or PBMCs came the material, which was cDNA or gDNA.

This CDR3 contains 15 residues. Germline lookup yields CDR1 SGHKS and CDR2 YYEKEE (reference sequence). Trimming cost V 0 bases and J 3 bases, with 10 bases left between them. In the original analysis: The authors estimated nucleated cell counts from reference gene primer amplification. Sequencing used immunoSEQ multiplex PCR; TCRdb keeps in-frame clones, though not all of them. D and trimming were read from the DNA, whereas the V and J calls and clone size are those reported in that table. The sample lists 450,000 to 500,000 clones; 80% to 90% were seen once. Material for sequencing was peripheral blood. V gene TRBV5-5 combines with J gene TRBJ1-5, with D possibly TRBD1 on 5 matching bases. This clonotype was obtained from a human donor in a cohort sampled during active COVID-19. DNA of the CDR3: TGTGCCAGCAGCTTGGGACAGCAACCCAATCAGCCCCAGCATTTT. As protein: CASSLGQQPNQPQHF.